This T cell receptor beta chain derives from a study of technical replicates of blood from a handful of donors (dated by TCRdb to about 2017). Looking up the germline V gene yields CDR1 SGDLS and CDR2 YYNGEE. Taken from cysteine to phenylalanine, the CDR3 has 15 residues. Just CDR3 DNA is preserved here, 45 bases in frame from base 1. V drops 4 bases and J drops 0 bases, leaving 12 bases in between. As regards this clone: Its specific antigen is unknown. The input lacks base qualities; no much larger clone sits a single base away.

To prepare the library, the immunoSEQ multiplex PCR assay was applied. Held by TCRdb, this immuneACCESS table contains in-frame sequences only and omits some clones. Under half of the omission traces to an unresolved V gene where checked; the cause of the rest is unknown. A total of roughly 15,000 clones appear in this sample, about 89% of them only once. In total, the top ten clones hold around 10% of the sample. This TCR came from a human donor in good health. Sequencing was performed on PBMCs. This chain joins TRBV9 to TRBJ2-3, and TRBD2 may be the D gene, going by 6 matching bases. CDR3 protein: CASSIRSGSTDTQYF. The DNA sequence reads TGTGCCAGCAGCATCCGTAGCGGTAGCACAGATACGCAGTATTTT.